The entry that follows covers one T cell receptor beta chain sequence. No antigen is known for it. CDR3 length: 16 residues. Germline V gene data show CDR1 as MNHEY and CDR2 as SMNVEV (reference sequence). J was trimmed by 3 bases and V by 3 bases; bases with no gene match: 5. TCRdb's copy holds only in-frame clones and misses some; the assay was immunoSEQ multiplex PCR. The profile covers some 150,000 clones, with approximately 89% appearing a single time and roughly 1.5% taken by the ten largest. The data belong to a study of T cell responses to AZD1222 COVID-19 vaccine. Study-wide findings and caveats: Two AZD1222 doses significantly raised spike-specific TCR breadth and depth over controls.

This receptor was taken from an adult who received the AZD1222 COVID-19 vaccine. J is TRBJ2-1 and V is TRBV27, with 10 bases that match TRBD2. Sequences were derived from peripheral blood, sampled 28 days after the second AZD1222 dose. As DNA, the CDR3 is TGTGCCAGCAGTTTCGGTGGACTAGCGGACTACAATGAGCAGTTCTTC. It yields the protein CASSFGGLADYNEQFF.